This T cell receptor (beta chain) appears in the sequencing data of a study of blood T cell repertoires in COVID-19. Whole-study context: COVID-19 samples collected from the United States, Italy and Spain covered acute and convalescent phases. Sources were T cells, B-cell-depleted T cells, or PBMCs; the material itself was cDNA or gDNA.

Comments on this clone: This same CDR3 is encoded by further DNA sequences in the sample.

Original methodology: Amplification of reference gene primers was used by the study to estimate nucleated cell counts. The method was immunoSEQ multiplex PCR; TCRdb's version includes in-frame clones alone and lacks a portion of them. Clone size and V and J calls were adopted from that table, with D and trimming inferred from the DNA. The data hold some 270,000 clones, with approximately 86% observed a single time. CDR1 and CDR2 (germline): LNHDA, SQIVND (reference sequence). The germline V and J ends were trimmed by 6 bases and 0 bases, with 6 bases remaining between them. The CDR3 sequence is 14 residues long.

This sequence was found in a woman aged 60-70 years who had recovered from COVID-19. The rearrangement joins TRBV19 to TRBJ1-6; unclear D gene. Sequencing was done on a sample of peripheral blood. The CDR3 nucleotides read TGTGCCAGTAGCCCGAGCTCCTATAATTCACCCCTCCACTTT. Translation gives CASSPSSYNSPLHF.